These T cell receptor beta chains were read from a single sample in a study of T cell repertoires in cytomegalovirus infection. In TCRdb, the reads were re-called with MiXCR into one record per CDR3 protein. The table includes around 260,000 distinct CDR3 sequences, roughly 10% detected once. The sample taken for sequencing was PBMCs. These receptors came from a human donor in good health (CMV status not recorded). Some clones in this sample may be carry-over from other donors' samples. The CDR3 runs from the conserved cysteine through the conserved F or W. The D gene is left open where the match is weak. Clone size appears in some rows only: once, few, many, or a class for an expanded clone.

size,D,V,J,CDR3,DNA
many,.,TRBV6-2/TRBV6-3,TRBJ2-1,CASRGWDLYNEQFF,TGTGCCTCCAGAGGCTGGGACCTCTACAATGAGCAGTTCTTC
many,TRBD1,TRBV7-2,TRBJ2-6,CASSLMATGVAGANVLTF,TGTGCCAGCAGCTTAATGGCGACAGGGGTGGCTGGGGCCAACGTCCTGACTTTC
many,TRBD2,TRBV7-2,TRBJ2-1,CASSLGRGAYYNEQFF,TGTGCCAGCAGCTTGGGGCGGGGGGCTTACTACAATGAGCAGTTCTTC
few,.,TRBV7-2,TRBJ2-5,CASSPSGVQETQYF,TGTGCCAGCAGCCCATCGGGAGTTCAAGAGACCCAGTACTTC
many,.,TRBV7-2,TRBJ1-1,CASSLHGRFGQRSNTEAFF,TGTGCCAGCAGCTTACACGGAAGGTTCGGACAGAGATCGAACACTGAAGCTTTCTTT
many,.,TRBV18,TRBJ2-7,CASSVSTAVYEQYF,TGTGCCAGCTCCGTCTCGACGGCGGTTTACGAGCAGTACTTC
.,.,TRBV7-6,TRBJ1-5,CASSKGRNQPQHF,TGTGCTAGCAGCAAAGGGAGAAATCAGCCCCAGCATTTT
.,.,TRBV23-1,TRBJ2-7,CASSHGLKRSSYEQYF,TGCGCCAGCAGCCACGGACTCAAGCGCAGCTCCTACGAGCAGTACTTC
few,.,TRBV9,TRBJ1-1,CASSTEAVMNTEAFF,TGTGCCAGCTCCACCGAGGCGGTTATGAACACTGAAGCTTTCTTT
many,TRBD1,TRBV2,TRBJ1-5,CASSQGGVNQPQHF,TGTGCCAGCTCCCAGGGGGGCGTCAATCAGCCCCAGCATTTT
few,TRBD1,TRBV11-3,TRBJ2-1,CASSLGRTGGDSNEQFF,TGTGCCAGCAGCTTAGGTCGGACAGGGGGCGATTCCAATGAGCAGTTCTTC
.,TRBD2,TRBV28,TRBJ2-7,CASTLTSGSYEQYF,TGTGCCAGCACCTTGACTAGCGGATCCTACGAGCAGTACTTC
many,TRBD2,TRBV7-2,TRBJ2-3,CASSMGLARALTDTQYF,TGTGCCAGCAGCATGGGACTAGCTCGGGCCCTCACAGATACGCAGTATTTT
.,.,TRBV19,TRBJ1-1,CASRSGQPRNTEAFF,TGTGCCAGTAGATCAGGACAGCCCCGGAACACTGAAGCTTTCTTT
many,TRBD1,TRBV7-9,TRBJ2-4,CASSLATSGGETKNIQYF,TGTGCCAGCAGCTTAGCCACTTCAGGGGGCGAAACCAAAAACATTCAGTACTTC
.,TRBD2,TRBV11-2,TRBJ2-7,CASSFEASGSSYEQYF,TGTGCCAGCAGCTTTGAAGCTAGCGGGAGCTCCTACGAGCAGTACTTC
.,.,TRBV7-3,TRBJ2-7,CASSLSGTEYEQYF,TGTGCCAGCAGCCTGTCAGGGACCGAATACGAGCAGTACTTC
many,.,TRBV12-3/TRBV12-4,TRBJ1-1,CASSMAGLNTEAFF,TGTGCCAGTTCGATGGCGGGATTGAACACTGAAGCTTTCTTT
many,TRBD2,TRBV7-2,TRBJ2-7,CASSSGTSGSYEQYF,TGTGCCAGCAGCTCCGGGACTAGCGGGAGTTACGAGCAGTACTTC
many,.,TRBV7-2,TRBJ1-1,CASSFSGQGGPEAFF,TGTGCCAGCAGCTTTTCGGGGCAGGGCGGTCCTGAAGCTTTCTTT
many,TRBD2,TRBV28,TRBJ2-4,CASSSRLAGGPENIQYF,TGTGCCAGCAGTTCTCGACTAGCGGGAGGGCCGGAAAACATTCAGTACTTC
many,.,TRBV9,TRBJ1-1,CASGTGTNTEAFF,TGTGCCAGCGGAACGGGCACGAACACTGAAGCTTTCTTT
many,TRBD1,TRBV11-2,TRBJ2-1,CASSLGTGGLGEQFF,TGTGCCAGCAGCCTCGGGACAGGGGGCTTGGGTGAGCAGTTCTTC
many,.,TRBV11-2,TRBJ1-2,CASSSPDRANYGYTF,TGTGCCAGCAGCTCCCCGGACAGAGCTAACTATGGCTACACCTTC
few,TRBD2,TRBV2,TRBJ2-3,CASSGKGLAGVDTQYF,TGTGCCAGCAGTGGAAAGGGACTAGCGGGGGTAGATACGCAGTATTTT
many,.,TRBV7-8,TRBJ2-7,CASSLVGGPYEQYF,TGTGCCAGCAGCTTGGTCGGGGGGCCCTACGAGCAGTACTTC
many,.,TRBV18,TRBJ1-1,CASSPEVGVKAFF,TGTGCCAGCTCACCGGAGGTTGGGGTGAAAGCTTTCTTT
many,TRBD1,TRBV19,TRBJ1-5,CASSARDRGANNQPQHF,TGTGCCAGTAGTGCCCGGGACAGGGGCGCTAACAATCAGCCCCAGCATTTT
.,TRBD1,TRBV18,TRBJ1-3,CASSPPGQGLAGNTIYF,TGTGCCAGCTCACCACCGGGACAGGGTTTGGCTGGAAACACCATATATTTT
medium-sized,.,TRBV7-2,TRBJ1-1,CASSLQVNTEAFF,TGTGCCAGCAGCTTACAAGTAAACACTGAAGCTTTCTTT
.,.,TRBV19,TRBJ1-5,CASKPTGNQPQHF,TGTGCCAGTAAACCGACAGGCAATCAGCCCCAGCATTTT
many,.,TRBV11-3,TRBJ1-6,CASSLGQTSSYNSPLHF,TGTGCCAGCAGCCTAGGACAGACCAGCTCCTATAATTCACCCCTCCACTTT
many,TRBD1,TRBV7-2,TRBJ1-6,CASSPEGANYSPLHF,TGTGCCAGCAGCCCTGAGGGGGCTAATTATTCACCCCTCCACTTT
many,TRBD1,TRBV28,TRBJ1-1,CASSSRGRGPTEAFF,TGTGCCAGCAGTTCGCGGGGAAGGGGGCCCACTGAAGCTTTCTTT
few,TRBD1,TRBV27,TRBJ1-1,CASSSWGTGDLVGVF,TGTGCCAGCAGTTCCTGGGGGACAGGAGACCTAGTCGGGGTCTTT
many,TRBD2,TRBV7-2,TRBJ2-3,CASSPGLARQDTQYF,TGTGCCAGCAGCCCGGGACTAGCGCGTCAAGATACGCAGTATTTT
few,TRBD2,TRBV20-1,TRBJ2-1,CSARGLAGVGNEQFF,TGCAGTGCTAGAGGACTAGCGGGAGTGGGAAATGAGCAGTTCTTC
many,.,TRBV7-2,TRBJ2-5,CASSLSVQETQYF,TGTGCCAGCAGCTTATCGGTACAAGAGACCCAGTACTTC
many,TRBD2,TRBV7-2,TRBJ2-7,CASRPGLVSDEQYF,TGTGCCAGCAGGCCCGGACTAGTTTCTGACGAGCAGTACTTC
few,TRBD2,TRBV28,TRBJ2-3,CASSPRGGGPTDTQYF,TGTGCCAGCAGCCCCAGGGGCGGGGGGCCCACAGATACGCAGTATTTT
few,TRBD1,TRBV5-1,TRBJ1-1,CASSLDFDRALTEAFF,TGCGCCAGCAGCTTGGATTTTGACAGGGCACTCACTGAAGCTTTCTTT
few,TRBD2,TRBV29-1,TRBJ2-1,CSVEQVAGAYNEQFF,TGCAGCGTTGAACAGGTAGCGGGAGCCTACAATGAGCAGTTCTTC
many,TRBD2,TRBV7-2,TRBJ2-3,CASSPGGTSGGWRSTDTQYF,TGTGCCAGCAGCCCCGGAGGGACTAGCGGGGGGTGGAGAAGCACAGATACGCAGTATTTT
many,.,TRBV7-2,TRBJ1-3,CASSPRGSGGGNTIYF,TGTGCCAGCAGCCCCCGGGGCAGTGGCGGGGGAAACACCATATATTTT
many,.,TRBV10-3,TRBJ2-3,CAISEGRRSTDTQYF,TGTGCCATCAGTGAGGGCAGGAGGAGCACAGATACGCAGTATTTT
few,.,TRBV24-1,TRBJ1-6,CATSDSIIWQGYSPLHF,TGTGCCACCAGTGATTCCATAATATGGCAGGGTTATTCACCCCTCCACTTT